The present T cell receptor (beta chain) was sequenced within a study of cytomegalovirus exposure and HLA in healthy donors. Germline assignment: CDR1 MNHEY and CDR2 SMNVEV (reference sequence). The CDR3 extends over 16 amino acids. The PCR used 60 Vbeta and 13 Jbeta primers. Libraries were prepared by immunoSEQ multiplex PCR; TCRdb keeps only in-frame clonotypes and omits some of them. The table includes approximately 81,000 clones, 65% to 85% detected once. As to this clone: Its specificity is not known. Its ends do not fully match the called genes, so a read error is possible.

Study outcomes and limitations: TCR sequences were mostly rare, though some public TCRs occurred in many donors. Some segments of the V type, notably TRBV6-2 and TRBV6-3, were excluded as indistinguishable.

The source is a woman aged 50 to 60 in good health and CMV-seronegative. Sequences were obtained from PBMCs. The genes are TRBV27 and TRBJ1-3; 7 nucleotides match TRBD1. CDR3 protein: CVSSPTGRVAGNTIYF. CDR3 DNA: TGTGTCAGCAGCCCGACAGGGAGAGTGGCAGGAAACACCATATATTTT.